Detailed here is one TCR beta chain. Germline CDR1 SGHKS, CDR2 YYEKEE (reference sequence). This CDR3 comprises 17 residues. Some 39,000 genome equivalents of blood DNA were amplified for TRB. TRB rearrangements were amplified by touch-down multiplex PCR with mixed TRB-A/B primers. Reprocessing the multiplex PCR reads, TCRdb reports a single entry for every CDR3 protein and omits DNA. Here the sample table reports some 6,900 distinct CDR3 sequences. These data are taken from a study of T cell clusters in autoimmune cytopenias. This sample was shared with a second study, whose subject was T cell repertoires in aging, cancer and after chemotherapy.

The sample taken for sequencing was peripheral blood. This clonotype originated in a human donor in good health. The chain couples TRBV5-5 to TRBJ2-6; with no DNA, the TCRdb D assignment of TRBD2 cannot be verified. The CDR3 is CASSFSGASSGANVLTF.